The clone carrying this TCR beta chain was detected only a few times. The antigen remains undetermined. These data come from a study of CD8+ T cells in alopecia areata. Study overall: Patients received oral tofacitinib, 5 to 10 mg twice daily, for moderate-to-severe alopecia areata.

This CDR3 region has 17 residues. With 4 bases removed from V and 5 bases from J, the gap between germline ends came to 20 bases. Germline V gene sequence: CDR1 MGHRA, CDR2 YSYEKL. RNA was isolated and reverse transcribed to cDNA, the sequencing template. TCRdb keeps only in-frame clones here, not all; method: immunoSEQ multiplex PCR. Of 140,000 to 150,000 clones listed, 51% are singletons. Researchers took lesional scalp punch biopsies and peripheral blood from people who were alopecia areata patients. PBMCs, the starting material, were the source of sorted CD4+ and CD8+ T cells. Notes on the study in general: Greater clonality was observed in lesional scalp samples, especially alopecia totalis/universalis, versus normal scalp.

The sequences come from CD4+ T cells sorted from blood, collected at week 0. V and J are TRBV4-1 and TRBJ1-4; possible D gene TRBD1, 5 bases. The TCR sequence derives from a human donor with alopecia areata. Here the CDR3 reads CASSLVGTGRQNEKLFF. The CDR3 DNA reads as TGCGCCAGCAGCCTTGTCGGAACGGGACGTCAGAATGAAAAACTGTTTTTT.